These 30 T cell receptor beta chains were all obtained from the same sample, sequenced in a study of shared clonotypes between healthy human individuals. Naive-designated CD8 cells lacked CD45RO, were positively enriched for CCR7, and omitted terminally differentiated effector memory CD45RA+ cells. Clones were read by immunoSEQ multiplex PCR, and TCRdb kept only the in-frame ones, dropping some. The data hold some 1,900,000 clones, with approximately 95% observed a single time. Sequencing was performed on naive CD8+ T cells sorted from blood. The receptors derive from a man younger than 30 in good health.

The chain carries TRBV9 and TRBJ1-5; TRBD1 matches at 7 bases. The germline V gene has CDR1 SGDLS and CDR2 YYNGEE. The CDR3 has 19 amino acids. V was clipped by 3 bases and J by 0 bases; unmatched bases: 15. CDR3 residues: CASSAWTGFPPYSNQPQHF. The CDR3 DNA reads as TGTGCCAGCAGCGCCTGGACAGGATTTCCTCCGTATAGCAATCAGCCCCAGCATTTT.

This clone showed up just once. J is TRBJ1-1 and V is TRBV27; TRBD1 might be the D (5 bases). The V end was cut by 10 bases, the J end by 2 bases, with 14 bases between. The CDR3 runs 13 residues. Germline CDR1 MNHEY, CDR2 SMNVEV (reference sequence). The CDR3 nucleotides read TGTGCCACCTCCGGGACGGTAAACACTGAAGCTTTCTTT. It translates to CATSGTVNTEAFF.

This clone has only one observation. The genes are TRBV4-1 and TRBJ2-3, with D maybe TRBD2 (6 bases). V shed 3 bases and J shed 7 bases, with 17 bases lying between them. This CDR3 is built from 15 residues. The germline gives CDR1 MGHRA, CDR2 YSYEKL. CDR3 residues: CASSQVGREVNTQYF. CDR3 nucleotides: TGCGCCAGCAGCCAGGTCGGGAGAGAGGTAAATACGCAGTATTTT.

The chain has TRBV4-1 and TRBJ2-7, with D maybe TRBD1 (6 bases). Germline V gene sequence: CDR1 MGHRA, CDR2 YSYEKL. The CDR3 contains 13 residues. Deletions cut 5 bases from V and 2 bases from J, with 10 bases between. CDR3 DNA: TGCGCCAGCAGCGCCAGGGGCCCCTACGAGCAGTACTTC. Its protein product is CASSARGPYEQYF.

The rearrangement links TRBV5-1 to TRBJ2-3; weak D call: TRBD1 (6 bases). V gave up 4 bases and J gave up 3 bases, with 9 bases separating them. The CDR3 contains 13 residues. Germline CDR1 is SGHRS and CDR2 is YFSETQ. CDR3 residues: CASSPGQTDTQYF. DNA for the CDR3: TGCGCCAGCAGCCCAGGACAGACAGATACGCAGTATTTT.

The chain combines TRBV5-6 with TRBJ1-2; D is possibly TRBD1 (5 bases). Germline V lookup: CDR1 SGHDT, CDR2 YYEEEE. Trimming took off 0 bases at V and 3 bases at J, with 15 bases between the two ends. The CDR3 loop spans 16 amino acids. The CDR3 spells CASSLDPGLNYYGYTF. CDR3 sequence (DNA): TGTGCCAGCAGCTTGGATCCAGGGCTAAACTACTATGGCTACACCTTC.

CDR3 loop: CASSLADGQGANEQFF. The CDR3, as DNA: TGTGCCAGCAGCTTGGCCGACGGACAGGGGGCTAATGAGCAGTTCTTC. V and J are TRBV5-8 and TRBJ2-1; 11 bases line up with TRBD1. The CDR3 length is 16 residues. Germline CDR1 is SGHTS and CDR2 is YDEGEE. J lost 7 bases, V lost 0 bases, and 6 bases had no gene match.

J is TRBJ1-1 and V is TRBV11-1; tentative D call: TRBD1 (5 bases). The CDR3 contains 15 residues. Germline V gene lookup returns CDR1 SGHAT and CDR2 FQDESV (reference sequence). V gave up 3 bases and J gave up 5 bases, with 16 bases separating them. DNA of the CDR3: TGTGCCAGCAGCTTGTACCCGGGGGGTTCGACTGAAGCTTTCTTT. Amino acids: CASSLYPGGSTEAFF.

The chain links TRBV9 to TRBJ2-3; the D gene is possibly TRBD2 (6 bases). Between the trimmed V and J ends, which lost 6 bases and 2 bases, there was a span of 19 bases. This CDR3 is 16 amino acids long. Germline lookup yields CDR1 SGDLS and CDR2 YYNGEE. The CDR3 loop reads CASTPSTRVNTDTQYF. CDR3 DNA: TGTGCCAGCACCCCATCGACTAGGGTGAACACAGATACGCAGTATTTT. Variable domain in full (rest from reference TRBV9 and TRBJ2-3): DSGVTQTPKHLITATGQRVTLRCSPRSGDLSVYWYQQSLDQGLQFLIQYYNGEERAKGNILERFSAQQFPDLHSELNLSSLELGDSALYFCASTPSTRVNTDTQYFGPGTRLTVL.

This clone was seen once. This rearrangement joins TRBV27 to TRBJ2-1; D may correspond to TRBD1 or TRBD2 (6 bases each). V was cut by 5 bases and J by 10 bases, with 18 bases left in between. The germline V gene has CDR1 MNHEY and CDR2 SMNVEV (reference sequence). The CDR3 sequence is 14 residues long. The CDR3, as DNA: TGTGCCAGCAGTCCAGGGCTCGGGGGCAGCGAGCAGTTCTTC. This sequence encodes CASSPGLGGSEQFF.

The rearrangement joins TRBV7-9 to TRBJ1-5; D possibly corresponds to TRBD1 (5 bases). V lost 1 base, J lost 4 bases, and 14 bases lay in between. The CDR3 has 16 residues. The V gene's germline CDR1 is SEHNR and CDR2 FQNEAQ (reference sequence). The CDR3 is CASSLDIGPGNQPQHF. The CDR3 DNA follows: TGTGCCAGCAGCTTAGATATAGGGCCAGGGAATCAGCCCCAGCATTTT.

The chain uses TRBV9 and TRBJ1-4; D gene unclear. Trimming shortened V by 3 bases and J by 3 bases, and 9 bases separated the two germline ends. This CDR3 comprises 14 residues. From germline, CDR1 is SGDLS and CDR2 YYNGEE. CDR3 residues: CASSEGSANEKLFF. In DNA form, the CDR3 reads TGTGCCAGCAGCGAGGGTTCGGCTAATGAAAAACTGTTTTTT.

The chain carries TRBV7-9 and TRBJ1-6, with TRBD1 as a possible D gene (5 bases). The CDR3 runs to 14 residues. CDR1 is SEHNR and CDR2 is FQNEAQ in the germline V gene (reference sequence). The V end was cut by 4 bases, the J end by 5 bases, with 9 bases between. Here the CDR3 DNA reads TGTGCCAGCAGCTCCAGGGAGAATAATTCACCCCTCCACTTT. It encodes CASSSRENNSPLHF.

This clone has a single count. The chain is built from TRBV9 and TRBJ1-5; 9 bases are shared with TRBD1. This CDR3 is 16 amino acids long. Unmatched junction bases numbered 11, after V lost 4 bases and J lost 6 bases. Germline loops: CDR1 SGDLS, CDR2 YYNGEE. Here the CDR3 reads CASSNTGGAESQPQHF. CDR3 DNA: TGTGCCAGCAGCAACACAGGGGGCGCGGAGAGTCAGCCCCAGCATTTT.

The chain couples TRBV29-1 to TRBJ2-2; 10 bases match TRBD1. The CDR3 is 14 amino acids. Germline CDR1 reads SQVTM; CDR2 reads ANQGSEA. Unmatched junction bases numbered 5, after V lost 7 bases and J lost 3 bases. The CDR3 DNA sequence: TGCAGCGCCGACGGGACAGGGGACACCGGGGAGCTGTTTTTT. Translated, it gives CSADGTGDTGELFF.

To note about this clone: Other DNA variants within this sample encode the same CDR3. The chain recombines TRBV6-5 with TRBJ2-5; D is uncertain. CDR3 length: 12 amino acids. Trimming cost V 2 bases and J 3 bases, with 4 bases left between them. The germline V gene encodes CDR1 MNHEY and CDR2 SVGAGI. The CDR3 spells CASSYPEETQYF. The CDR3 nucleotides read TGTGCCAGCAGTTACCCCGAAGAGACCCAGTACTTC.

This sequence joins TRBV5-1 and TRBJ2-7, with TRBD2 matching over 7 bases. With 2 bases clipped from V and 3 bases from J, the junction kept 14 bases outside the gene matches. The CDR3 loop spans 17 amino acids. Germline CDR1 and CDR2: SGHRS and YFSETQ. The CDR3 loop reads CASSFIPSGGEGYEQYF. The CDR3 region has the DNA TGCGCCAGCAGCTTCATTCCTAGCGGTGGGGAGGGCTACGAGCAGTACTTC. Supplemented by reference TRBV5-1 and TRBJ2-7, the full variable domain reads KAGVTQTPRYLIKTRGQQVTLSCSPISGHRSVSWYQQTPGQGLQFLFEYFSETQRNKGNFPGRFSGRQFSNSRSEMNVSTLELGDSALYLCASSFIPSGGEGYEQYFGPGTRLTVT.

In nucleotides, the CDR3 is TGTGCCAGCAGTTACTCAGGGGGTCCTAAGGAGACCCAGTACTTC. The encoded protein is CASSYSGGPKETQYF. The chain recombines TRBV6-5 with TRBJ2-5, with TRBD1 as a possible D gene (6 bases). The germline V gene encodes CDR1 MNHEY and CDR2 SVGAGI. Trimming took off 0 bases at V and 5 bases at J, with 13 bases between the two ends. The CDR3 has 15 amino acids.

DNA for the CDR3: TGTGCCAGCAGTTACATGGGGTGGCAGGTGGGGGAGCAGTACTTC. Encoded protein: CASSYMGWQVGEQYF. The chain employs TRBV6-5 and TRBJ2-7, with unresolved D. The length of the CDR3 is 15 residues. The germline gives CDR1 MNHEY, CDR2 SVGAGI. V was pared by 2 bases and J by 7 bases, with 18 bases between.

Details on this clone: Other DNA sequences from this sample encode an identical CDR3 as well. The chain joins TRBV4-1 to TRBJ2-7, with 10 bases identical to TRBD1. The germline CDR1 and CDR2 sequences are MGHRA and YSYEKL. After removal of 3 bases from V and 2 bases from J, the junction contained 4 bases not matched to a gene. CDR3 size: 15 residues. The CDR3 DNA reads as TGCGCCAGCAGCCAGACCGGGACAGGGGCCTACGAGCAGTACTTC. It encodes CASSQTGTGAYEQYF.

Of note for this clone: The sample holds other DNA sequences that translate to the same CDR3. This chain joins TRBV4-1 and TRBJ2-7; 9 nucleotides align to TRBD2. The CDR3 loop spans 15 amino acids. Germline CDR1 and CDR2: MGHRA and YSYEKL. With 2 bases clipped from V and 3 bases from J, the junction kept 5 bases outside the gene matches. In nucleotides, the CDR3 is TGCGCCAGCAGCCAAAGCCTAGCGGGGAGCTACGAGCAGTACTTC. This gives the protein CASSQSLAGSYEQYF.

CDR3 sequence: CASSSTRQPITGELFF. CDR3 coding DNA: TGTGCCAGCAGCTCAACACGACAGCCAATCACCGGGGAGCTGTTTTTT. V usage is TRBV7-9 and J usage is TRBJ2-2, with a tentative D call TRBD1 (5 bases). CDR1 is SEHNR, CDR2 FQNEAQ, per germline (reference sequence). V gave up 4 bases and J gave up 4 bases, with 16 bases separating them. The CDR3 totals 16 residues.

V is TRBV25-1 and J is TRBJ1-1; D gene ambiguous. The CDR3 extends over 11 amino acids. Germline V gene sequence: CDR1 MGHDK, CDR2 SYGVNS. Trimming left V 4 bases short and J 8 bases short, with 8 bases between. This chain's CDR3 is CASSVLNEAFF. CDR3 nucleotides: TGTGCCAGCAGTGTTTTGAACGAAGCTTTCTTT.

The chain employs TRBV29-1 and TRBJ1-2; TRBD1 is a possible D gene (5 bases). V was clipped by 0 bases and J by 5 bases, with 13 bases between them. Germline CDR1 and CDR2: SQVTM and ANQGSEA. The CDR3 runs 14 residues. The CDR3 DNA sequence: TGCAGCGTTGAAGATGTTTGGCAGGGATATGGCTACACCTTC. Its protein is CSVEDVWQGYGYTF. The full variable domain, completed using reference TRBV29-1 and TRBJ1-2, is SAVISQKPSRDICQRGTSLTIQCQVDSQVTMMFWYRQQPGQSLTLIATANQGSEATYESGFVIDKFPISRPNLTFSTLTVSNMSPEDSSIYLCSVEDVWQGYGYTFGSGTRLTVV.

The V call is TRBV10-3, the J call TRBJ1-2; D possibly corresponds to TRBD1 (5 bases). This CDR3 region has 16 residues. From germline, CDR1 is ENHRY and CDR2 SYGVKD. V was shortened by 2 bases and J by 4 bases, with 17 bases between the two germline ends. The CDR3 spells CAISEPQGLGIYGYTF. The DNA of the CDR3 is TGTGCCATCAGTGAGCCGCAGGGATTAGGGATCTATGGCTACACCTTC.

This chain connects TRBV7-2 to TRBJ2-1; the D gene is possibly TRBD2 (5 bases). Germline CDR1 and CDR2: SGHTA and FQGNSA. Trimming removed 3 bases at V and 5 bases at J, with 20 bases between. This CDR3 is built from 17 residues. The CDR3 DNA reads TGTGCCAGCAGCTTTCCCGGGGAGACTCCTAGAAACAATGAGCAGTTCTTC. This sequence encodes CASSFPGETPRNNEQFF.

This sequence joins TRBV7-9 and TRBJ2-2; 7 bases are shared with TRBD1. The CDR3 covers 15 residues. V gave up 3 bases and J gave up 2 bases; unmatched junction bases: 3. The germline CDR1 and CDR2 sequences are SEHNR and FQNEAQ (reference sequence). The DNA for the CDR3 is TGTGCCAGCAGCTTTGGGACAGTTAACACCGGGGAGCTGTTTTTT. Translated: CASSFGTVNTGELFF.

The gene calls are TRBV10-1 and TRBJ1-5; no definite D call. The CDR3 length is 15 residues. With 8 bases removed from V and 2 bases from J, the gap between germline ends came to 16 bases. Germline V gene lookup returns CDR1 WNHNN and CDR2 SYGVQD (reference sequence). DNA of the CDR3: TGCGCCAGCTGCGGTAAGAGCAATGGCAATCAGCCCCAGCATTTT. It translates to CASCGKSNGNQPQHF.

The chain combines TRBV5-1 with TRBJ2-1; D is possibly TRBD2 (6 bases). The V end was cut by 5 bases, the J end by 7 bases, with 16 bases between. Germline V gives CDR1 SGHRS, CDR2 YFSETQ. The CDR3 contains 14 residues. CDR3 bases: TGCGCCAGCAGTCAAGCGGGTTTTTGGAATGAGCAGTTCTTC. This translates into CASSQAGFWNEQFF.

The rearrangement uses TRBV4-1 and TRBJ2-3; the match to TRBD1 covers 8 bases. Germline CDR1 is MGHRA and CDR2 is YSYEKL. With V trimmed by 3 bases and J by 5 bases, 10 bases remained unmatched. There are 16 residues in the CDR3. The CDR3 here is CASSHVTGERKDTQYF. CDR3 bases: TGCGCCAGCAGCCATGTGACAGGGGAAAGAAAAGATACGCAGTATTTT.